The present T cell receptor beta chain was sequenced within a study of long-term antiretroviral therapy in people with HIV. Study-level findings and limits: Documentation of ART adherence, viral resistance or therapy changes was absent. Following ART, diversity rose but still fell short of transplant donor controls.

Regarding this clone: What it binds is unknown.

The assay used was immunoSEQ (version v3.0), run at survey level. This table comes from immunoSEQ multiplex PCR, and its TCRdb copy is limited to in-frame clones, with some not included. The data show tens of thousands of clones, roughly nine tenths seen once. The ends lost 4 bases at V and 0 bases at J; junction bases unmatched: 1. The CDR3 is made up of 16 amino acids. Germline CDR1 is SGHRS and CDR2 is YFSETQ. For each donor, at least one pre-ART and at least two post-ART PBMC samples were available. This clonotype was obtained from a woman in her forties or fifties with HIV. This specimen was unsorted PBMCs, taken 1.2 years after starting antiretroviral therapy. The V and J genes are TRBV5-1 and TRBJ2-3; 14 bases fit TRBD2. The CDR3 here is CASSRLAGGSTDTQYF. The CDR3 DNA follows: TGCGCCAGCAGCAGACTAGCGGGGGGGAGCACAGATACGCAGTATTTT.